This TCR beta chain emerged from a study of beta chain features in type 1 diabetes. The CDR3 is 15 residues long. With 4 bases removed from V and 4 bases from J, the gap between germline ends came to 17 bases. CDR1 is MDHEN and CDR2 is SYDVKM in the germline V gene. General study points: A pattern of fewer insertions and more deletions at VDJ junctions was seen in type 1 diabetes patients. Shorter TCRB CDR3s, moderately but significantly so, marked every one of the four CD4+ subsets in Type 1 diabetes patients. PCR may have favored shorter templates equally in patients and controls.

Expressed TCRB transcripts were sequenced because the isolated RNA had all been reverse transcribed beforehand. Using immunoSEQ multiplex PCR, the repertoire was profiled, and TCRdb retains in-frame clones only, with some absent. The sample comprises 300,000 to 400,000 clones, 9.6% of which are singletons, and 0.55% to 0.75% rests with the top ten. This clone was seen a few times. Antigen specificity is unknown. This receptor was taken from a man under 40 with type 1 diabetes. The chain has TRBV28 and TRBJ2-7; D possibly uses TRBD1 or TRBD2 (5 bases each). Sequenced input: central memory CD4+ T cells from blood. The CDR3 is CASSSYEGWGYEQYF. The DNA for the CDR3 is TGTGCCAGCAGTTCTTACGAGGGCTGGGGGTACGAGCAGTACTTC.